A selection of T cell receptor beta chains follows, all from one sample in a study of shared clonotypes between healthy human individuals. The protocol was immunoSEQ multiplex PCR, while the TCRdb copy is restricted to in-frame clones and leaves out a portion. This table holds around 690,000 clones, about 90% found once. The specimen was memory CD8+ T cells from PBMCs. The receptor source for this set is a man between 18 and 29 years old in good health. Some clones in this sample may be carry-over from other donors' samples. Each CDR3 is given with its conserved first and last residue. The D gene is left open where the match is weak. Clone size is given for some rows only: seen once, a few or many times, or a class if the clone is expanded.

CASSLGAGALNTEAFF,TGTGCCAGCAGTTTAGGGGCAGGGGCTCTGAACACTGAAGCTTTCTTT,TRBJ1-1,TRBV27,-,few
CATSSGETSEQFF,TGTGCCACTTCTAGCGGGGAGACAAGTGAGCAGTTCTTC,TRBJ2-1,TRBV6-5,TRBD2,-
CASSGRLAGHSEGGELFF,TGTGCCAGCAGTGGACGACTAGCGGGACACAGTGAGGGCGGGGAGCTGTTTTTT,TRBJ2-2,TRBV2,TRBD2,many
CASSLGSGQGASGYTF,TGTGCCAGCAGCTTGGGGTCCGGACAGGGGGCAAGTGGCTACACCTTC,TRBJ1-2,TRBV5-4,TRBD1,-
CASSLADYNSPLHF,TGTGCCAGCAGTTTAGCAGACTATAATTCACCCCTCCACTTT,TRBJ1-6,TRBV28,-,-
CASTWSKYQETQYF,TGTGCCAGCACTTGGTCAAAGTACCAAGAGACCCAGTACTTC,TRBJ2-5,TRBV2,-,-
CASTPGWPDSSGANVLTF,TGTGCCAGTACCCCAGGCTGGCCGGATAGCTCTGGGGCCAACGTCCTGACTTTC,TRBJ2-6,TRBV19,-,-
CASSLGTPEAFF,TGTGCCAGCAGCCTCGGGACACCAGAAGCTTTCTTT,TRBJ1-1,TRBV7-9,-,few
CASSDFGPSYEQYF,TGTGCCAGCAGTGACTTTGGTCCATCCTACGAGCAGTACTTC,TRBJ2-7,TRBV6-1,-,-
CASSEDPKTGTYNQPQHF,TGTGCCAGCAGTGAAGACCCGAAGACCGGGACTTACAATCAGCCCCAGCATTTT,TRBJ1-5,TRBV2,-,-